This TCR beta chain was documented in a study of OX40 agonist ivuxolimab in advanced cancers. CDR1 and CDR2 from the germline V gene are MNHEY and SVGAGI. This CDR3 has 15 residues. Trimming cost V 6 bases and J 5 bases; bases outside gene matches: 11. TCRdb keeps only in-frame clones here, not all; method: immunoSEQ multiplex PCR. The top ten clones hold 29% of a sample with more than 20,000 clones, about nine tenths of them seen once. General study results and limits: In the expanded peripheral T cells, antigen specificity was never determined. Some nonresponders also had low normalized T-cell clonal expansion. Low clonal expansion, among the lowest seen, marked partial responders at 0.1-3.0 mg/kg.

Regarding this clone: Its specificity is unknown.

J is TRBJ1-2 and V is TRBV6-5, with 8 bases lining up with TRBD1. Sequencing used CD4+ or CD8+ T cells sorted from blood, obtained in a trial of the OX40 agonist ivuxolimab. The TCR comes from an adult with an advanced solid tumor such as melanoma, head and neck, liver or kidney cancer. The CDR3 protein is CASRYIQGAVYGYTF. CDR3 coding DNA: TGTGCCAGCAGATACATTCAGGGGGCCGTTTATGGCTACACCTTC.